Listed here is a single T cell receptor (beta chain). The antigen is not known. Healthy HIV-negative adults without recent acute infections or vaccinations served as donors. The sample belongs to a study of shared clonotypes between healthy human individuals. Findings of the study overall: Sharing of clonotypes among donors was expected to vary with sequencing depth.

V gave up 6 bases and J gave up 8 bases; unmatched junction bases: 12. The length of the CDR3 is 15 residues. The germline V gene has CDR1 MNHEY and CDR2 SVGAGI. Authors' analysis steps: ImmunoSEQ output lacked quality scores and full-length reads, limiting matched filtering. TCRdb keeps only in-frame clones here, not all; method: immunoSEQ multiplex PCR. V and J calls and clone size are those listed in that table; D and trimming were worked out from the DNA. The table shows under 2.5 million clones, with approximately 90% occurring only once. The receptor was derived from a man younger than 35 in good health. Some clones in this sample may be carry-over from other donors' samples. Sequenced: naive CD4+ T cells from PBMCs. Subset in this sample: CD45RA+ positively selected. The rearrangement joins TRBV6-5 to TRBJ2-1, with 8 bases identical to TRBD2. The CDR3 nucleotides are TGTGCCAGCAGGGACCTGGCGGGGGGCAAGGATGAGCAGTTCTTC. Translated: CASRDLAGGKDEQFF.